These 2 T cell receptor beta chains share one sample of origin, sequenced in a study of regulatory T cells in long-lasting Graves disease. Sequencing libraries for TCR beta were prepared with iRepertoire HTBI primers and Arm-PCR of CDR3 regions. Each CDR3 protein gets one entry after TCRdb re-called the multiplex PCR reads with MiXCR. In the table there are 350,000 to 450,000 distinct CDR3 sequences, approximately 16% of which are singletons. Sample time point: newly diagnosed GD, antithyroid drugs for less than 3 months. The TCR library was made from RNA that had been extracted from PBMCs in TRIzol. The same sample was also used in a study of T cells in Graves' hyperthyroidism and ophthalmopathy.

Sequencing was performed on peripheral blood mononuclear cells (PBMCs), taken at new diagnosis, from a patient treated with antithyroid drugs. The receptors originated from a woman aged 40-49 years with Graves disease.

Comment on this clonotype: A much larger clone sits a single nucleotide away, making a read error possible. This chain links TRBV24-1 with TRBJ2-2, with a tentative D call TRBD2 (6 bases). V dropped 6 bases and J dropped 5 bases, with 15 bases sitting between them. Germline V gene sequence: CDR1 KGHDR, CDR2 SFDVKD. The CDR3 sequence is 15 residues long. CDR3 sequence (DNA): TGTGCCACCAGTTCTTCCGGGAGACATACCGGGGAGCTGTTTTTT. Encoded protein: CATSSSGRHTGELFF.

At least ten counts were recorded for this clonotype. V and J are TRBV4-1 and TRBJ1-2; D may be TRBD1 (6 bases). The CDR3 is 15 residues long. Per germline, CDR1 MGHRA and CDR2 YSYEKL. V was trimmed by 0 bases and J by 2 bases, leaving 10 bases between them. In DNA, the CDR3 is TGCGCCAGCAGCCAAGAGGGTAGGGGGAACTATGGCTACACCTTC. This encodes CASSQEGRGNYGYTF.